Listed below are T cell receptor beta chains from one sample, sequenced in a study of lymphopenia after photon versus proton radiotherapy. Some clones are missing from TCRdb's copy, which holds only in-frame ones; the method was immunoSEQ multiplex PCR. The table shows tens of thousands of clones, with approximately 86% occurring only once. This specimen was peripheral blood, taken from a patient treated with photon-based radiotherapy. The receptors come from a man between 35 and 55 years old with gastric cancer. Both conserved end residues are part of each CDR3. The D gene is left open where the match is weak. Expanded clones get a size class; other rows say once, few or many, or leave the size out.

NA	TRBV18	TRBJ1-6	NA	CASSPSGITPRALHF	TGTGCCAGCTCACCATCCGGAATAACGCCGAGGGCCCTCCACTTT
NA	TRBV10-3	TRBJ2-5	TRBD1	CAIGERGRETQYF	TGTGCCATCGGGGAAAGGGGGCGAGAGACCCAGTACTTC
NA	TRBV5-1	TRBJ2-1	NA	CASSLEGGRRYNEQFF	TGCGCCAGCAGCTTGGAAGGGGGTAGGCGCTACAATGAGCAGTTCTTC
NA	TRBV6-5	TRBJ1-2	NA	CASSRAGGGYGYTF	TGTGCCAGCAGCCGAGCCGGGGGCGGCTATGGCTACACCTTC
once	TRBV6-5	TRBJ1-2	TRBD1	CASRDRGRGGYTF	TGTGCCAGCAGAGACAGGGGGCGGGGTGGCTACACCTTC
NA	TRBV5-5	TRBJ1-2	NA	CASSLVTASPNYGYTF	TGTGCCAGCAGCTTGGTAACAGCAAGCCCGAACTATGGCTACACCTTC
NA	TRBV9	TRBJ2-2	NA	CASRAGTENTGELFF	TGTGCCAGCAGAGCCGGGACGGAGAACACCGGGGAGCTGTTTTTT
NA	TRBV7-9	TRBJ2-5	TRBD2	CASSLSSGGQETQYF	TGTGCCAGCAGCTTATCTAGCGGGGGACAAGAGACCCAGTACTTC
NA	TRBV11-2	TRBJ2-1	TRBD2	CASSLDSGGLPYNEQFF	TGTGCCAGCAGCTTAGATAGCGGGGGGCTCCCTTACAATGAGCAGTTCTTC
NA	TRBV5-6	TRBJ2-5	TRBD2	CASSFSGGASETQYF	TGTGCCAGCAGCTTTAGCGGGGGGGCCTCAGAGACCCAGTACTTC